This T cell receptor (beta chain) was retrieved from a study of blood T cell repertoires in COVID-19. Background on the study: Samples taken during acute and convalescent COVID-19 were collected in the United States, Italy and Spain.

The germline CDR1 and CDR2 sequences are SGHDN and FVKESK. The CDR3 loop spans 15 amino acids. V was cut by 0 bases and J by 4 bases, with 12 bases left in between. Some clones are missing from TCRdb's copy, which holds only in-frame ones; the method was immunoSEQ multiplex PCR. The sample carries 62,000 or so clones, 88% recorded once. The chain recombines TRBV14 with TRBJ1-2; no definite D call. The receptor was derived from a human donor in a cohort sampled during active COVID-19. Sequencing was done on a sample of peripheral blood. CDR3: CASSQESSTFYGYTF. The DNA for the CDR3 is TGTGCCAGCAGCCAAGAGAGTAGTACTTTCTATGGCTACACCTTC. The full variable domain, completed using reference TRBV14 and TRBJ1-2, is EAGVTQFPSHSVIEKGQTVTLRCDPISGHDNLYWYRRVMGKEIKFLLHFVKESKQDESGMPNNRFLAERTGGTYSTLKVQPAELEDSGVYFCASSQESSTFYGYTFGSGTRLTVV.